The 15 T cell receptor beta chains reported below all come from one sample, sequenced in a study of blood T cell repertoires in COVID-19. The protocol was immunoSEQ multiplex PCR, while the TCRdb copy is restricted to in-frame clones and leaves out a portion. The table records about 250,000 clones, about 90% of them present only once. Sequencing input: peripheral blood. These TCRs come from a man aged 25-45 years with COVID-19, enrolled during active disease.

The V and J genes are TRBV27 and TRBJ2-1; 13 bases line up with TRBD2. CDR1 MNHEY and CDR2 SMNVEV come from the germline V gene (reference sequence). V trimming: 3 bases; J trimming: 7 bases; junction bases outside the gene matches: 9. The CDR3 is 17 residues long. The CDR3 spells CASSFLGTSGDTNEQFF. For the CDR3, the DNA is TGTGCCAGCAGTTTTCTGGGGACTAGCGGGGACACTAATGAGCAGTTCTTC.

The chain combines TRBV3-1 (or the pseudogene TRBV3-2) with TRBJ2-7; tentative D call: TRBD1 (6 bases). The germline CDR1 and CDR2 sequences are LGHDT and YNNKEL (reference sequence). Trimming took 2 bases from V and 3 from J, leaving 11 bases between them. The CDR3 extends over 14 amino acids. The CDR3, as DNA: TGTGCCAGCAGCCAAACAACAGGGAACTACGAGCAGTACTTC. It specifies CASSQTTGNYEQYF.

The rearrangement uses TRBV5-6 and TRBJ1-4; possibly TRBD1 for D (6 bases). The CDR3 has 15 residues. The V gene's germline CDR1 is SGHDT and CDR2 YYEEEE. V lost 3 bases and J 4 bases, leaving 13 bases between the germline ends. CDR3 sequence reads: CASSSYRAYNEKLFF. CDR3 DNA sequence: TGTGCCAGCAGCTCCTACAGGGCCTATAATGAAAAACTGTTTTTT.

This chain links TRBV4-1 with TRBJ1-2; D is undetermined. The CDR3 covers 15 residues. Trimming took 1 base from V and 0 from J, leaving 9 bases between them. Germline V gene sequence: CDR1 MGHRA, CDR2 YSYEKL. The CDR3 sequence is CASSQGGLANYGYTF. The CDR3 DNA is TGCGCCAGCAGCCAAGGAGGCTTAGCTAACTATGGCTACACCTTC.

The chain has TRBV10-2 and TRBJ1-4; 9 nucleotides agree with TRBD1. Germline trimming cut 1 base from V and 9 bases from J; bases unmatched to any gene: 9. CDR1 is WSHSY, CDR2 SAAADI, per germline. The CDR3 is 16 amino acids. The DNA of the CDR3 is TGCGCCAGCAGTGAGTTCTTGGGACAGGGTCGCCAAAAACTGTTTTTT. Translating it yields CASSEFLGQGRQKLFF.

V is TRBV2 and J is TRBJ2-7; a possible D gene is TRBD2 (5 bases). Germline CDR1 and CDR2: SNHLY and FYNNEI. The CDR3 sequence is 13 residues long. Trimming shortened V by 4 bases and J by 3 bases, and 10 bases separated the two germline ends. Here the CDR3 reads CASSAGGRYEQYF. In DNA, the CDR3 is TGTGCCAGCAGTGCCGGAGGCCGCTACGAGCAGTACTTC.

This rearrangement joins TRBV19 to TRBJ1-1; weak D call: TRBD1 (5 bases). Trimming stripped 0 bases from V and 6 bases from J, with 11 bases between. The V gene's germline CDR1 is LNHDA and CDR2 SQIVND (reference sequence). This CDR3 is built from 14 residues. CDR3 amino acids: CASSIEGAGAEAFF. CDR3 DNA: TGTGCCAGTAGTATAGAAGGGGCCGGCGCTGAAGCTTTCTTT.

The V gene is TRBV6-5, the J gene TRBJ2-3; the match to TRBD2 covers 10 bases. With V trimmed by 0 bases and J by 1 base, 1 base remained unmatched. CDR1 is MNHEY and CDR2 is SVGAGI in the germline V gene. CDR3 length: 16 amino acids. In DNA form, the CDR3 reads TGTGCCAGCAGTTACTCGAGCGGGGGGGGCACAGATACGCAGTATTTT. Translated, it gives CASSYSSGGGTDTQYF.

This clone was recorded only once. The chain uses TRBV2 and TRBJ2-7, with D tentatively TRBD1 (6 bases). Germline V CDR1 and CDR2: SNHLY, FYNNEI. V dropped 4 bases and J dropped 2 bases, with 6 bases sitting between them. There are 12 residues in the CDR3. The CDR3 region has the DNA TGTGCCAGCAGTGGACAGGCCTACGAGCAGTACTTC. Amino acid sequence: CASSGQAYEQYF. Full variable domain (rest looked up from reference TRBV2 and TRBJ2-7): EPEVTQTPSHQVTQMGQEVILRCVPISNHLYFYWYRQILGQKVEFLVSFYNNEISEKSEIFDDQFSVERPDGSNFTLKIRSTKLEDSAMYFCASSGQAYEQYFGPGTRLTVT.

V usage is TRBV30 and J usage is TRBJ1-2, with D perhaps matching TRBD1 (6 bases). V shed 3 bases and J shed 5 bases, with 10 bases lying between them. The CDR3 sequence is 12 residues long. Germline assignment: CDR1 GTSNPN and CDR2 SVGIG (reference sequence). The CDR3 reads CAWRTGYYGYTF. The DNA of the CDR3 is TGTGCCTGGAGGACAGGCTATTATGGCTACACCTTC.

This chain connects TRBV19 to TRBJ1-2; D is unresolved. Between the trimmed V and J ends, which lost 3 bases and 7 bases, there was a span of 9 bases. The CDR3 runs to 12 residues. The germline V gene has CDR1 LNHDA and CDR2 SQIVND (reference sequence). CDR3: CASSIRGSGYTF. As DNA, the CDR3 is TGTGCCAGTAGTATCAGAGGGTCTGGCTACACCTTC. Full variable domain (missing parts from reference TRBV19 and TRBJ1-2): DGGITQSPKYLFRKEGQNVTLSCEQNLNHDAMYWYRQDPGQGLRLIYYSQIVNDFQKGDIAEGYSVSREKKESFPLTVTSAQKNPTAFYLCASSIRGSGYTFGSGTRLTVV.

J is TRBJ1-2 and V is TRBV6-5; 7 bases agree with TRBD1. This CDR3 region has 13 residues. The ends lost 10 bases at V and 8 bases at J; junction bases unmatched: 13. Germline values: CDR1 MNHEY, CDR2 SVGAGI. The CDR3 region has the DNA TGTGCCACTTCGGACAGGCCCATTGGCGGCTACACCTTC. Translated, it gives CATSDRPIGGYTF.

The V and J genes are TRBV13 and TRBJ1-2, with 7 bases fitting TRBD1. CDR1 and CDR2 (germline): PRHDT, FYEKMQ (reference sequence). This CDR3 has 13 amino acids. V shed 4 bases, J shed 8 bases, and the junction held 7 bases outside the gene matches. The CDR3 region has the DNA TGTGCCAGCAGCTCCCGGACAGGTGGGGGCTACACCTTC. Translated, it gives CASSSRTGGGYTF.

The DNA of the CDR3 is TGTGCCAGCAGTTTGGGCCCCGGACAGATTAACACTGAAGCTTTCTTT. Amino acid sequence: CASSLGPGQINTEAFF. This chain connects TRBV27 to TRBJ1-1; D might be TRBD1 (6 bases). Germline V lookup: CDR1 MNHEY, CDR2 SMNVEV (reference sequence). The V end was cut by 3 bases, the J end by 2 bases, with 16 bases between. The CDR3 sequence is 16 residues long.

This clone occurred once. This chain connects TRBV25-1 to TRBJ1-2; a possible D gene is TRBD1 (5 bases). Trimming stripped 3 bases from V and 0 bases from J, with 14 bases between. CDR1 is MGHDK and CDR2 is SYGVNS in the germline V gene. The CDR3 has 16 amino acids. In DNA, the CDR3 is TGTGCCAGCAGTGACATTAAGACAGCCCCTAACTATGGCTACACCTTC. It is translated as CASSDIKTAPNYGYTF.